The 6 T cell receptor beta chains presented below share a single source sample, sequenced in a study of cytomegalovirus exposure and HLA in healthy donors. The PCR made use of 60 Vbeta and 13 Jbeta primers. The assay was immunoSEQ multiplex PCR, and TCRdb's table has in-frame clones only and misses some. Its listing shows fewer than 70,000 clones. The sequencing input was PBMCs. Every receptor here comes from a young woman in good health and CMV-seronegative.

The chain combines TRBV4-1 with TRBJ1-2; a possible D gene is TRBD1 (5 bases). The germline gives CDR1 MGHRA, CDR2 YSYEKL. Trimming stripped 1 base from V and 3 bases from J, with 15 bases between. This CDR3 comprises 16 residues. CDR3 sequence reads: CASSQGGGGLDYGYTF. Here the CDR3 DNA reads TGCGCCAGCAGCCAAGGAGGTGGGGGGTTGGACTATGGCTACACCTTC.

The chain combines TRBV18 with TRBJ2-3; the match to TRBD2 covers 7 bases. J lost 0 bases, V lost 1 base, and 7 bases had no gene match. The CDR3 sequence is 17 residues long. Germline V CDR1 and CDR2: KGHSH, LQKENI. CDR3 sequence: CASSPRLAEMSTDTQYF. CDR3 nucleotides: TGTGCCAGCTCACCACGGCTAGCGGAGATGAGCACAGATACGCAGTATTTT.

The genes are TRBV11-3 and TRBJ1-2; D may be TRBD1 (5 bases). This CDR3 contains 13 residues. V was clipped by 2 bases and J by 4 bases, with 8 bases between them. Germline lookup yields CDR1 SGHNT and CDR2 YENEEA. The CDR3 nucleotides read TGTGCCAGCAGCTTATCGGGGGGCTATGGCTACACCTTC. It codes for CASSLSGGYGYTF.

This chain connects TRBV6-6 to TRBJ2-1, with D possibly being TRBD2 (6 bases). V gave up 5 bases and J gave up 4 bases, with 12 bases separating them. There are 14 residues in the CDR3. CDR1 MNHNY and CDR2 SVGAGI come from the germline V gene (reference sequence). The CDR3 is CASSLTGTYNEQFF. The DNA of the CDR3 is TGTGCCAGCAGTCTGACCGGGACTTACAATGAGCAGTTCTTC.

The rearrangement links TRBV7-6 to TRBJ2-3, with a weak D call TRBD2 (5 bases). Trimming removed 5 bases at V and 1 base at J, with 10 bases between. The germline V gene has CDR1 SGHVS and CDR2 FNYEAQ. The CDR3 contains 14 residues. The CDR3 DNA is TGTGCCAGCAGCATCGACTACCGCACAGATACGCAGTATTTT. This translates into CASSIDYRTDTQYF.

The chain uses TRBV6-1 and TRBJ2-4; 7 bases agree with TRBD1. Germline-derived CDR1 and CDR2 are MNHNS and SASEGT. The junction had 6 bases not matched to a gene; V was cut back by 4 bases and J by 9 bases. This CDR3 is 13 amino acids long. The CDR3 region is CASSVTGESIQYF. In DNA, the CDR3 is TGTGCCAGCAGTGTTACAGGGGAGAGCATTCAGTACTTC.